The text below deals with one T cell receptor (beta chain). Its antigen is as yet unknown. CDR3 length: 11 amino acids. Germline V lookup: CDR1 SGHRS, CDR2 YFSETQ. The V end lost 0 bases, the J end lost 8 bases, and 2 bases lay between the germline ends. The entry originates in a study of T cell responses to AZD1222 COVID-19 vaccine. Study-wide points: Unmutated variant regions are reportedly targeted by nearly half of spike-specific TCRs.

Libraries were prepared by immunoSEQ multiplex PCR; TCRdb keeps only in-frame clonotypes and omits some of them. The table includes 89,000 or so clones, 80% to 90% detected once. V and J are TRBV5-1 and TRBJ2-2; D gene unclear. The TCR comes from an adult in good health. Specimen: peripheral blood, collected on day 0 of AZD1222 vaccination. Here the CDR3 reads CASSLAGELFF. The CDR3 DNA reads as TGCGCCAGCAGCTTGGCGGGGGAGCTGTTTTTT.